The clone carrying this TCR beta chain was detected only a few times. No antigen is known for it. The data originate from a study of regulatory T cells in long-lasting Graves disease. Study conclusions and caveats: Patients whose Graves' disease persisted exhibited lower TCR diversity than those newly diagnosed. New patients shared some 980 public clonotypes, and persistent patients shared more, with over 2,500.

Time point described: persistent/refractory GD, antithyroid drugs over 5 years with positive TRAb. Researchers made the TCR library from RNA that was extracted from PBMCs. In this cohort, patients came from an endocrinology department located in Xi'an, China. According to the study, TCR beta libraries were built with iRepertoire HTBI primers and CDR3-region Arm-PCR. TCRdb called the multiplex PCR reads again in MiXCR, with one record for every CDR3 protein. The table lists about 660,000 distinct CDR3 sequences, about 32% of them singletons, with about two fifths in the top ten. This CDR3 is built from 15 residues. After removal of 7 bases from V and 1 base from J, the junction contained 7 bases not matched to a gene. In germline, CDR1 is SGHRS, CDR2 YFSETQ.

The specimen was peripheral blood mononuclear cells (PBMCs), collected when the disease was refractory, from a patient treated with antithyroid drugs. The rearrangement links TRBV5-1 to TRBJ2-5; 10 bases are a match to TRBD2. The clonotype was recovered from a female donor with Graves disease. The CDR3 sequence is CASGAGTSVQETQYF. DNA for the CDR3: TGCGCCAGCGGCGCCGGGACTAGCGTCCAAGAGACCCAGTACTTC.